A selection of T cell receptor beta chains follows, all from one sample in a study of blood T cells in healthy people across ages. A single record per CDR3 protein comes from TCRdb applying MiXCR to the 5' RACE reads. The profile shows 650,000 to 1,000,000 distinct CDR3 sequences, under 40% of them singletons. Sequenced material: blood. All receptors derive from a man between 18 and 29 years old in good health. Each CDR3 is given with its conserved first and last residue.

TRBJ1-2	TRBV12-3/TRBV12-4	CASSQRQGGHYGYTF
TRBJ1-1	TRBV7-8	CASSLGGTGGNTEAFF
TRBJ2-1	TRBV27	CASSRGVGDWDNEQFF
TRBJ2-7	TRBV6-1	CASSPSTGQRSYEQYF
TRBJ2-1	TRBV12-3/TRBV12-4	CASRTGGDYNEQFF
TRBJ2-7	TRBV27	CASSRLGTPYEQYF
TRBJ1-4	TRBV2	CASSEAGRPNEKLFF
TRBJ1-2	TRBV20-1	CSARGRQGADSYYGYTF
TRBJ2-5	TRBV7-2	CASSIEYRYQETQYF
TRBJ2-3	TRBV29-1	CSVVAVDTDTQYF
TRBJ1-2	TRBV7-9	CASSSRSTGSSGYGYTF
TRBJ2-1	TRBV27	CASSLGGGTVNEQFF
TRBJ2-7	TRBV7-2	CASSNASGSYEQYF
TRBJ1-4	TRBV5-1	CASSLGETTTNEKLFF
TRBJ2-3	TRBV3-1	CASSQDHGDTQYF
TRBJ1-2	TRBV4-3	CASSQEILGGGGYTF
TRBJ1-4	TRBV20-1	CSARDSFRRGSNEKLFF
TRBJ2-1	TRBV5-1	CASSSAPSTGNEQFF
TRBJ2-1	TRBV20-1	CSAGAQYEQFF
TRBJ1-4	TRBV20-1	CSARDGGGTEKLFF
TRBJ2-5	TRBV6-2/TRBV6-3	CASSYSTVDTYNEQYF
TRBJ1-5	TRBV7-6	CASSLKDSNQPQHF
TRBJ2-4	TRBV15	CATSRERGGGKNIQYF
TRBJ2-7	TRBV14	CASSHAGLTYEQYF
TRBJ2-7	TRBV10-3	CAISESGRYEQYF
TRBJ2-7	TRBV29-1	CSVLKGGSGASYEQYF
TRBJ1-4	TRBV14	CASSQDLANEKLFF
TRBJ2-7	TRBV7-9	CASGRSFDTYEQYF
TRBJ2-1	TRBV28	CAGSSTGTGPNEQFF
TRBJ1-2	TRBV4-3	CASSQDLGDWGYTF
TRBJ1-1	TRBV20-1	CSARRAGPNTEAFF
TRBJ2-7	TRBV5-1	CASRVSGGANEQYF
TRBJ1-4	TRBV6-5	CASGQGNEELFF
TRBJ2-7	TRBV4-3	CASSQDIGNEQYF
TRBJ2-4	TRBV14	CASSPAGGKAKNIQYF
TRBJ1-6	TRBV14	CASTPMGRGDSPLHF
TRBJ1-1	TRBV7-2	CASSLTAGGTEAFF
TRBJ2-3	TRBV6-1	CASRELKELAGGRKDTQYF
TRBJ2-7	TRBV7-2	CASSSRGGQADEQYF
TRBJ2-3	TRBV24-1	CATTTGLTDTQYF
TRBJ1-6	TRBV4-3	CASSQAVGSYNSPLHF
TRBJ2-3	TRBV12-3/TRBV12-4	CASSSTSFNTDTQYF
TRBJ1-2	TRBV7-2	CASSFPKNRGHYGYTF
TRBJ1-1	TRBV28	CASSPAGQGKAFF
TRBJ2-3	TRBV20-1	CSAREMVPASPTRYF
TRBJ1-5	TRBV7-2	CASGQSNGQPQHF
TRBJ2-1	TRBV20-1	CSASPSGPYNEQFF
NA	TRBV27	CASSFGPGYYEQYF
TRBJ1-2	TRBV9	CASSQGLEGYTF
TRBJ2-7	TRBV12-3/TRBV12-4	CASTNELDRTNYEQYF
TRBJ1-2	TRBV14	CASSQDSGTGYGYTF
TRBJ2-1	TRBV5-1	CASSLGQLEQFF
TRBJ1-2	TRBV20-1	CSARNHGQGDYGYTF
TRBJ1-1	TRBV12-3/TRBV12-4	CASSLHDGGWGTEAFF